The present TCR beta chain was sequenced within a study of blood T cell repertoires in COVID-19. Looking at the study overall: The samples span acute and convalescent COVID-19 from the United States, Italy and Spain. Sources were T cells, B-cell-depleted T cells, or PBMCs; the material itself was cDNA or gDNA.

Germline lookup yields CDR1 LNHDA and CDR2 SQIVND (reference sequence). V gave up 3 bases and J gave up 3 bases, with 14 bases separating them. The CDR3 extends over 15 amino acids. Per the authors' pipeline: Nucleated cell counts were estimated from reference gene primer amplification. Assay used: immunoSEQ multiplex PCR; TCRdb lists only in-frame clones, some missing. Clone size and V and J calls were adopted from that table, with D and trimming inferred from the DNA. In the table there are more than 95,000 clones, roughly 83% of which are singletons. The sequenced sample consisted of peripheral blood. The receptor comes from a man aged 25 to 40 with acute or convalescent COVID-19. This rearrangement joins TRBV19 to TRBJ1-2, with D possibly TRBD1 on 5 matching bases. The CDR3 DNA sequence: TGTGCCAGTAGTATCCCGTCAGGGTGGTACTATGGCTACACCTTC. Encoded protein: CASSIPSGWYYGYTF.